Below, one T cell receptor beta chain is given with its context. The source of the sample is a study of cytomegalovirus exposure and HLA in healthy donors. Amplification used 60 Vbeta primers and 13 Jbeta primers. Here immunoSEQ multiplex PCR was the method, and the copy in TCRdb shows in-frame clones only, minus some. This table holds roughly 88,000 clones. Trimming cost V 5 bases and J 5 bases; bases outside gene matches: 6. The CDR3 sequence is 13 residues long. Germline CDR1 reads SGHTA; CDR2 reads FQGNSA. The V gene is TRBV7-2, the J gene TRBJ2-7; 7 positions match TRBD1. The sequenced material came from PBMCs. The sequence derives from a man between 45 and 60 years old in good health and CMV-seropositive. The CDR3 nucleotides are TGTGCCAGCAGCGACAGGGTGAGGAACGAGCAGTACTTC. Residues: CASSDRVRNEQYF.